The clone carrying this TCR beta chain was detected many times. Its specificity is not known. This entry comes from a study of CD8 T cells in ankylosing spondylitis. General study findings and limits: Seemingly characteristic of ankylosing spondylitis blood was a TCR beta motif consisting of about 8 highly homologous variants.

A quantitative 5'-RACE method, one with molecular barcodes, was used to make TCR beta libraries. Using its own MiXCR run on the 5' RACE reads, TCRdb lists one record per CDR3 protein. The data show roughly 230,000 distinct CDR3 sequences, with about 10% seen just once and 2.5% to 3% held by the top ten. The CDR3 runs to 12 residues. V was pared by 6 bases and J by 4 bases, with 8 bases between. The receptor comes from a male donor with ankylosing spondylitis or in good health (not recorded which). This chain links TRBV12-3 or TRBV12-4 with TRBJ2-3; D unresolved. Sample: blood, either unsorted or a sorted T cell fraction (not recorded which). The CDR3 sequence is CASSPSPDTQYF. CDR3 DNA: TGTGCCAGCAGCCCCTCCCCAGATACGCAGTATTTT.